The 24 T cell receptor beta chains below were found in one sample sequenced in a study of blood T cell repertoires in COVID-19. Method: immunoSEQ multiplex PCR; TCRdb's copy keeps in-frame clones and lacks some. The sample lists about 220,000 clones; about four fifths were seen once. Material: peripheral blood. These receptors were collected from a woman aged 80 or over with acute or convalescent COVID-19.

The CDR3 nucleotides are TGTGCCAGCAGCTTAGACTGGACAGGGGTCGCGGGACGGAAAGAGACCCAGTACTTC. Protein: CASSLDWTGVAGRKETQYF. The chain is built from TRBV11-2 and TRBJ2-5; TRBD1 matches 9 bases. The germline V gene encodes CDR1 SGHAT and CDR2 FQNNGV. The CDR3 sequence is 19 residues long. The junction had 14 bases not matched to a gene; V was cut back by 0 bases and J by 3 bases.

CDR3 DNA: TGTGCCAGCATCAAGAGTACAGGGGGTAGCGGGGAGCTGTTTTTT. Its translation is CASIKSTGGSGELFF. V usage is TRBV7-2 and J usage is TRBJ2-2, with 8 nucleotides matching TRBD1. The CDR3 is made up of 15 amino acids. Trimming cost V 7 bases and J 7 bases; bases outside gene matches: 11. CDR1 and CDR2 (germline): SGHTA, FQGNSA.

The V and J genes are TRBV7-2 and TRBJ1-5; a weak D match, TRBD1 (5 bases). Trimming removed 3 bases at V and 1 base at J, with 13 bases between. The CDR3 has 16 amino acids. Germline values: CDR1 SGHTA, CDR2 FQGNSA. The CDR3 region is CASSLERGASNQPQHF. The DNA of the CDR3 is TGTGCCAGCAGCTTGGAGCGGGGCGCCAGCAATCAGCCCCAGCATTTT.

The chain uses TRBV12-3 or TRBV12-4 and TRBJ1-1, with 7 bases lining up with TRBD1. Losses at the gene ends were 6 bases for V and 7 bases for J; bases not matched to a gene: 8. The CDR3 has 13 amino acids. CDR3 sequence reads: CASRGGARGEAFF. The CDR3 bases are TGTGCCAGCAGAGGGGGCGCGAGGGGTGAAGCTTTCTTT.

This rearrangement joins TRBV10-3 to TRBJ2-2, with 9 bases that match TRBD2. This CDR3 has 18 amino acids. The germline CDR1 and CDR2 sequences are ENHRY and SYGVKD. Unmatched junction bases numbered 15, after V lost 0 bases and J lost 10 bases. For the CDR3, the DNA is TGTGCCATCAGTGAGTCCGGGGGAGGAGGAGCGGGGGGCCCGGAGCTGTTTTTT. Its protein is CAISESGGGGAGGPELFF.

In DNA, the CDR3 is TGTGCCAGCATCGGGACAGAAAATCAGCCCCAGCATTTT. Translating it yields CASIGTENQPQHF. This chain links TRBV2 with TRBJ1-5, with 7 nucleotides matching TRBD1. This CDR3 comprises 13 residues. Germline-derived CDR1 and CDR2 are SNHLY and FYNNEI. V was clipped by 7 bases and J by 4 bases; unmatched bases: 4.

The CDR3 sequence: CASSSPVETQYF. As DNA, the CDR3 is TGCGCCAGCAGCTCCCCCGTAGAGACCCAGTACTTC. This rearrangement joins TRBV5-1 to TRBJ2-5, with D unclear. This CDR3 comprises 12 residues. V lost 3 bases to trimming and J lost 4 bases, with 7 bases between them. Germline V lookup: CDR1 SGHRS, CDR2 YFSETQ.

The chain recombines TRBV19 with TRBJ1-2; 7 bases align to TRBD1. The V and J ends lost 6 bases and 2 bases, in that order; junction bases with no gene match: 3. CDR3 length: 13 residues. Per germline, CDR1 LNHDA and CDR2 SQIVND (reference sequence). CDR3 nucleotide sequence: TGTGCCAGTAGGATGACAGGGAACTATGGCTACACCTTC. It is translated as CASRMTGNYGYTF.

This CDR3 reads CSVPPSGGYGYTF. The CDR3 DNA is TGCAGCGTCCCCCCGTCGGGAGGTTATGGCTACACCTTC. The chain links TRBV29-1 to TRBJ1-2; no clear D. The CDR3 has 13 residues. The germline CDR1 and CDR2 sequences are SQVTM and ANQGSEA. V was trimmed by 6 bases and J by 5 bases, leaving 16 bases between them. The entire variable domain, with the rest obtained from reference TRBV29-1 and TRBJ1-2, is as follows: SAVISQKPSRDICQRGTSLTIQCQVDSQVTMMFWYRQQPGQSLTLIATANQGSEATYESGFVIDKFPISRPNLTFSTLTVSNMSPEDSSIYLCSVPPSGGYGYTFGSGTRLTVV.

The J gene is TRBJ1-1, the V gene TRBV19; the D gene is possibly TRBD1 (6 bases). The CDR3 runs 15 residues. Germline values: CDR1 LNHDA, CDR2 SQIVND (reference sequence). The V end lost 7 bases, the J end lost 1 base, and 16 bases lay between the germline ends. In nucleotides, the CDR3 is TGTGCCAGTACATGGCGGACAGTGGAGAACACTGAAGCTTTCTTT. Translation: CASTWRTVENTEAFF.

V is TRBV7-3 and J is TRBJ2-7; the D gene is possibly TRBD1 (6 bases). CDR1 and CDR2 (germline): SGHTA, FQGTGA. V lost 5 bases, J lost 0 bases, and 11 bases lay in between. The CDR3 runs to 14 residues. The CDR3 coding sequence is TGTGCCAGCAGCCTTGACAGGAACTCCTACGAGCAGTACTTC. Translating it yields CASSLDRNSYEQYF.

The rearrangement joins TRBV5-4 to TRBJ2-7; 7 bases are a match to TRBD1. CDR1 is SGHNT and CDR2 is YYREEE in the germline V gene (reference sequence). This CDR3 region has 15 residues. J gave up 0 bases and V 0 bases, and 3 bases lay outside the gene matches. CDR3 region: CASSLGTGSSYEQYF. The CDR3 DNA reads TGTGCCAGCAGCTTGGGGACAGGAAGCTCCTACGAGCAGTACTTC.

The chain carries TRBV5-4 and TRBJ2-7; the D is unclear. This CDR3 spans 14 amino acids. Germline loops: CDR1 SGHNT, CDR2 YYREEE (reference sequence). The ends were cut back, 4 bases at V and 2 bases at J, with 13 bases in the middle. The CDR3 loop is CASSNPEFTYEQYF. Written as DNA, the CDR3 is TGTGCCAGCAGCAACCCAGAATTCACCTACGAGCAGTACTTC.

DNA for the CDR3: TGTGCCAGCAGCTTAGACATAAGGAACACTGAAGCTTTCTTT. Its protein is CASSLDIRNTEAFF. This rearrangement joins TRBV7-9 to TRBJ1-1; the D is unclear. The germline CDR1 and CDR2 sequences are SEHNR and FQNEAQ (reference sequence). This CDR3 has 14 amino acids. Between the trimmed V and J ends, which lost 1 base and 1 base, there was a span of 7 bases.

V usage is TRBV6-2 or TRBV6-3 and J usage is TRBJ1-6, with a tentative D call TRBD1 (6 bases). Germline lookup yields CDR1 MNHEY and CDR2 SVGEGT. This CDR3 is built from 16 residues. Trimming removed 4 bases at V and 7 bases at J, with 17 bases between. The DNA for the CDR3 is TGTGCCAGCAGTTTACCTCCGGGACAAATGAATTCACCCCTCCACTTT. The encoded protein is CASSLPPGQMNSPLHF.

The chain has TRBV6-2 or TRBV6-3 and TRBJ2-1, with 10 bases aligning to TRBD2. The germline gives CDR1 MNHEY, CDR2 SVGEGT. This CDR3 comprises 20 residues. J was trimmed by 4 bases and V by 5 bases; bases with no gene match: 20. The CDR3 sequence is CASSQRWDGTAGGRYNEQFF. The CDR3 DNA sequence: TGTGCCAGCAGTCAACGATGGGACGGAACAGCGGGGGGGCGGTACAATGAGCAGTTCTTC.

This clone appeared once. The chain combines TRBV6-5 with TRBJ1-1; unclear D gene. The ends were cut back, 0 bases at V and 1 base at J, with 9 bases in the middle. Germline V gene sequence: CDR1 MNHEY, CDR2 SVGAGI. This CDR3 region has 15 residues. CDR3 region: CASSYSRHSNTEAFF. The CDR3, as DNA: TGTGCCAGCAGTTACTCGAGGCACTCGAACACTGAAGCTTTCTTT.

This CDR3 reads CASSSGLAVYNEQFF. CDR3 in DNA: TGCGCCAGCAGCTCGGGACTAGCGGTCTACAATGAGCAGTTCTTC. The chain combines TRBV5-1 with TRBJ2-1; 11 nucleotides align to TRBD2. The V segment lost 3 bases and the J segment 3 bases; nucleotides outside the gene matches: 2. CDR1 SGHRS and CDR2 YFSETQ come from the germline V gene. The CDR3 is 15 residues long.

The chain employs TRBV19 and TRBJ2-1; TRBD1 is a possible D gene (5 bases). The V gene's germline CDR1 is LNHDA and CDR2 SQIVND (reference sequence). This CDR3 has 16 amino acids. Trimming removed 1 base from V and 2 bases from J, with 12 bases in between. The CDR3 reads CASSIAGRATYNEQFF. CDR3 in DNA: TGTGCCAGTAGTATAGCCGGCAGGGCTACCTACAATGAGCAGTTCTTC.

V is TRBV28 and J is TRBJ1-2, with a tentative D call TRBD1 (6 bases). Trimming cost V 2 bases and J 4 bases, with 14 bases left between them. The CDR3 has 15 amino acids. Germline V gives CDR1 MDHEN, CDR2 SYDVKM. Written as DNA, the CDR3 is TGTGCCAGCAGTTTAGGGGGGGGCCAAATCTATGGCTACACCTTC. This translates into CASSLGGGQIYGYTF.

The rearrangement joins TRBV4-3 to TRBJ1-2; tentative D call: TRBD1 (6 bases). Germline assignment: CDR1 LGHNA and CDR2 YSLEER. CDR3 length: 16 amino acids. Between the trimmed V and J ends, which lost 0 bases and 8 bases, there was a span of 19 bases. This chain's CDR3 is CASSQDPGAMVQGYTF. CDR3 nucleotide sequence: TGCGCCAGCAGCCAAGATCCAGGGGCGATGGTTCAGGGCTACACCTTC.

The V call is TRBV19, the J call TRBJ2-3; TRBD2 matches at 14 bases. This CDR3 has 18 residues. The germline gives CDR1 LNHDA, CDR2 SQIVND (reference sequence). V lost 1 base and J lost 6; bases outside the gene matches: 9. The CDR3: CASSIGQGLAGGMDTQYF. The CDR3 DNA is TGTGCCAGTAGTATAGGCCAAGGACTAGCGGGGGGTATGGATACGCAGTATTTT.

This clone showed up just once. This rearrangement joins TRBV7-8 to TRBJ1-3; 7 bases match TRBD1. From germline, CDR1 is SGHVS and CDR2 FQNEAQ. The CDR3 has 14 residues. The J segment lost 3 bases and the V segment lost 5 bases, leaving 4 bases of the junction unmatched. This CDR3 is CASSPYRGGNTIYF. The CDR3 DNA reads TGTGCCAGCAGCCCTTACAGGGGTGGAAACACCATATATTTT.

The rearrangement joins TRBV11-2 to TRBJ1-1; D not resolved. The CDR3 has 16 residues. Trimming removed 2 bases from V and 6 bases from J, with 19 bases in between. The germline gives CDR1 SGHAT, CDR2 FQNNGV. CDR3 nucleotides: TGTGCCAGCAGCTTAACCGCGACATTGATGGTGGCTGAAGCTTTCTTT. It encodes CASSLTATLMVAEAFF.